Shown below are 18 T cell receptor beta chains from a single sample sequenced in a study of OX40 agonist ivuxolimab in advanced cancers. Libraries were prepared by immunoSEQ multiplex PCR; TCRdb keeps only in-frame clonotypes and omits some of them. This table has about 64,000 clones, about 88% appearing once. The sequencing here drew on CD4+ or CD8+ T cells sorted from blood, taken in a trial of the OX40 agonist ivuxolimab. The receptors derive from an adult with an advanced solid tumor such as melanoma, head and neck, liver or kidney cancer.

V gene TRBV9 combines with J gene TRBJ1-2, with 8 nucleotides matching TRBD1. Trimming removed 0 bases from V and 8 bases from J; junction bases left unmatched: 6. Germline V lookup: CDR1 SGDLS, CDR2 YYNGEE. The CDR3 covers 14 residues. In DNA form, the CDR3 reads TGTGCCAGCAGCGTAGAGGCAGGGGGCGTAGGCTACACCTTC. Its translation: CASSVEAGGVGYTF.

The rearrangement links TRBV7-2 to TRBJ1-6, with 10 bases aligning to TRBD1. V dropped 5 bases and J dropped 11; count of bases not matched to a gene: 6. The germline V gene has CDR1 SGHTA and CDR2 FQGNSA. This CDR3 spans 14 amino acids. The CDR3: CASSPGQGNPPLHF. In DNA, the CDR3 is TGTGCCAGCAGCCCGGGACAGGGGAATCCACCCCTCCACTTT.

The CDR3 DNA is TGTGCCAGCAGTGAAGGGGCTAACACTTTAGGAGAGACCCAGTACTTC. It translates to CASSEGANTLGETQYF. The chain employs TRBV2 and TRBJ2-5; the D is unclear. The CDR3 loop spans 16 amino acids. Trimming removed 1 base from V and 4 bases from J, with 16 bases in between. Germline V gene data show CDR1 as SNHLY and CDR2 as FYNNEI.

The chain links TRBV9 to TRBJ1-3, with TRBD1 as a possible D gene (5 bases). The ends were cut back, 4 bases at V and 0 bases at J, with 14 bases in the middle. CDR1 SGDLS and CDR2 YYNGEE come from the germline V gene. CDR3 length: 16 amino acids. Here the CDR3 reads CASSHRDRTSGNTIYF. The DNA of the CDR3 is TGTGCCAGCAGCCACCGGGACCGTACCTCTGGAAACACCATATATTTT.

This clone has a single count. In nucleotides, the CDR3 is TGTGCCAGCAGTGGAGGGGGCGGAAGCTACACCTTC. Amino acids: CASSGGGGSYTF. V usage is TRBV2 and J usage is TRBJ1-2, with TRBD1 matching 7 bases. V shed 4 bases and J 9 bases; nucleotides not matched to a gene: 5. The germline V gene encodes CDR1 SNHLY and CDR2 FYNNEI. This CDR3 comprises 12 residues. Combining the CDR3 with reference TRBV2 and TRBJ1-2 gives the whole variable domain EPEVTQTPSHQVTQMGQEVILRCVPISNHLYFYWYRQILGQKVEFLVSFYNNEISEKSEIFDDQFSVERPDGSNFTLKIRSTKLEDSAMYFCASSGGGGSYTFGSGTRLTVV.

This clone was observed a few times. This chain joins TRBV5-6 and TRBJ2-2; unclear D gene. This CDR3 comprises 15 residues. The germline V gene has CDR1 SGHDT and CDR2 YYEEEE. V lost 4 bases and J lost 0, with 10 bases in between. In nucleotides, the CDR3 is TGTGCCAGCAGCACGTGGCTCCCGAACACCGGGGAGCTGTTTTTT. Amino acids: CASSTWLPNTGELFF.

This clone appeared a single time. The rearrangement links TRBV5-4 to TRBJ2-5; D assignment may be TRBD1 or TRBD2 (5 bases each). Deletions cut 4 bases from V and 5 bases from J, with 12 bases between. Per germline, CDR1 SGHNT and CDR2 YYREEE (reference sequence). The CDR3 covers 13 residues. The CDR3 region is CASSAVGVETQYF. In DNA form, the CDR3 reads TGTGCCAGCAGCGCCGTGGGGGTGGAGACCCAGTACTTC.

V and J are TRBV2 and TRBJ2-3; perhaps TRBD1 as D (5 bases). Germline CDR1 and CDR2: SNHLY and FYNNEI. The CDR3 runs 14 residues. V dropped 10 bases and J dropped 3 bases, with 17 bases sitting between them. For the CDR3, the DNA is TGTGCCAACGCGGCAGGGATCTTAACAGATACGCAGTATTTT. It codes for CANAAGILTDTQYF.

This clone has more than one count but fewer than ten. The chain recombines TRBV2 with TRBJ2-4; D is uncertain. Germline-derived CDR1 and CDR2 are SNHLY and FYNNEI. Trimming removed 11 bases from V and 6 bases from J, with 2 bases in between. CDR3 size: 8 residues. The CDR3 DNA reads TGTGCCGTAAACATTCAGTACTTC. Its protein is CAVNIQYF.

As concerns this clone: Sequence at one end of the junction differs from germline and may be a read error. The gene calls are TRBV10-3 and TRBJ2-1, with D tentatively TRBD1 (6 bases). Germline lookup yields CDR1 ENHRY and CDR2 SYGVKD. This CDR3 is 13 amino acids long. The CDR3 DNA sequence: TGTGCCATCCGTGAGACAGGTTACAATGAGCAGTTCTTC. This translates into CAIRETGYNEQFF.

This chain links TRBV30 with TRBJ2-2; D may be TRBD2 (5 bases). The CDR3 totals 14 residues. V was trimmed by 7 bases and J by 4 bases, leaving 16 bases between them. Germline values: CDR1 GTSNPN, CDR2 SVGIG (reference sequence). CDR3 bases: TGTGCCTCCAGAGGGAAGGTTGCCACCGGGGAGCTGTTTTTT. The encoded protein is CASRGKVATGELFF.

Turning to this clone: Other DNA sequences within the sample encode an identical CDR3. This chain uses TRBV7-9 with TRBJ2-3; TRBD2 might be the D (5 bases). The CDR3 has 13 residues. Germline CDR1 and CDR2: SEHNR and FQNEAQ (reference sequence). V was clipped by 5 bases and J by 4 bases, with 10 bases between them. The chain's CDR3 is CASSPRGPDTQYF. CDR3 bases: TGTGCCAGCAGCCCCAGAGGGCCAGATACGCAGTATTTT.

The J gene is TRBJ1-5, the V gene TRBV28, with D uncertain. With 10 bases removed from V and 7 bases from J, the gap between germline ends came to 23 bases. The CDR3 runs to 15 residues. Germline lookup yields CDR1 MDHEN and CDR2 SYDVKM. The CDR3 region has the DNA TGTGCCACCAAGTCACTGTCTACGGGAGTCCAGCCCCAGCATTTT. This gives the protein CATKSLSTGVQPQHF.

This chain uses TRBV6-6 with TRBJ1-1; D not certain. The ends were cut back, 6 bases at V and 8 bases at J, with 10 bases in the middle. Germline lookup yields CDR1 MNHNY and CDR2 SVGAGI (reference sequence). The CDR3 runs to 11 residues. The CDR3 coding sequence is TGTGCCAGCAGCCAGGCCAGGGAAGCTTTCTTT. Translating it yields CASSQAREAFF.

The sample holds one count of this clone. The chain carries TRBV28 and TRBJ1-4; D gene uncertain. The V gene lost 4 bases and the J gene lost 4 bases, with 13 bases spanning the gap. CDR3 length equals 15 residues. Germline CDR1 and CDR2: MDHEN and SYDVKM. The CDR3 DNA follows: TGTGCCAGCAGTTCCCCAGGCTCGGGTAATGAAAAACTGTTTTTT. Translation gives CASSSPGSGNEKLFF. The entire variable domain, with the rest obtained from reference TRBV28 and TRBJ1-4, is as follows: DVKVTQSSRYLVKRTGEKVFLECVQDMDHENMFWYRQDPGLGLRLIYFSYDVKMKEKGDIPEGYSVSREKKERFSLILESASTNQTSMYLCASSSPGSGNEKLFFGSGTQLSVL.

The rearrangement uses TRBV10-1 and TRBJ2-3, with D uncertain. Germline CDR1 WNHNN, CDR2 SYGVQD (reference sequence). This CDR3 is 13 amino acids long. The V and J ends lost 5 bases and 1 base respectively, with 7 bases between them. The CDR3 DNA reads TGCGCCAGCAGTACGTCTGGCACAGATACGCAGTATTTT. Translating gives CASSTSGTDTQYF.

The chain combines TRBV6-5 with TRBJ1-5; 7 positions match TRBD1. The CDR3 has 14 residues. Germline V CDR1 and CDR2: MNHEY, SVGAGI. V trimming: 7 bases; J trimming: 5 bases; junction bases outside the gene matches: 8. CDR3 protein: CASKGGGLYQPQHF. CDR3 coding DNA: TGTGCCAGCAAGGGAGGGGGCCTATATCAGCCCCAGCATTTT.

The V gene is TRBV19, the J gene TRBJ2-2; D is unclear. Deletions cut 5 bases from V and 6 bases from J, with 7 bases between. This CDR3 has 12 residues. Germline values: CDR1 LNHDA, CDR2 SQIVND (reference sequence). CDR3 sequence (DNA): TGTGCCAGTAGTCTCATAGCCGGGGAGCTGTTTTTT. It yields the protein CASSLIAGELFF. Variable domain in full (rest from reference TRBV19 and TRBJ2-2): DGGITQSPKYLFRKEGQNVTLSCEQNLNHDAMYWYRQDPGQGLRLIYYSQIVNDFQKGDIAEGYSVSREKKESFPLTVTSAQKNPTAFYLCASSLIAGELFFGEGSRLTVL.